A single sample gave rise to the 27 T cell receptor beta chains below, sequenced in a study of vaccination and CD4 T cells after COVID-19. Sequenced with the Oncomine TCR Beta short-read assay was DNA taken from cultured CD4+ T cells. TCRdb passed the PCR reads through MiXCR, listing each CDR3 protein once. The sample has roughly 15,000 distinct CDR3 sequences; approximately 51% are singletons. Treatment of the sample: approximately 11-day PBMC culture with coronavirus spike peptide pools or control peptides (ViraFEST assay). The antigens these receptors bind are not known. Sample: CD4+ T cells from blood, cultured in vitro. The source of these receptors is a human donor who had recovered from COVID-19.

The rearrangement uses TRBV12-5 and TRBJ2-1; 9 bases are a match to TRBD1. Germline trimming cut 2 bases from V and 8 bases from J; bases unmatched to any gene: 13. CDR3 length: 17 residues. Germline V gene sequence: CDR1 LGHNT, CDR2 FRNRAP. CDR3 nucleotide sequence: TGTGCTAGTGGTTTGACCCCAAACCGGGACAGGGTTGATGAGCAGTTCTTC. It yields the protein CASGLTPNRDRVDEQFF.

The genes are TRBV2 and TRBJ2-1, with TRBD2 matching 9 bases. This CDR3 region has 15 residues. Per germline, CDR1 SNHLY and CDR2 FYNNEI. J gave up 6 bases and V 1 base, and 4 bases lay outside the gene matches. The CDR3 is CASSEVAGEVNEQFF. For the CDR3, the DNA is TGTGCCAGCAGTGAAGTAGCGGGAGAGGTCAATGAGCAGTTCTTC.

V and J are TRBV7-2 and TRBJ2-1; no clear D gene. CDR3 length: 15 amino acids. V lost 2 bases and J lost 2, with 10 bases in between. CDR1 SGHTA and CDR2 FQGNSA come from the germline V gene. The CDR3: CASSLSTRPYNEQFF. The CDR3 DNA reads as TGTGCCAGCAGCTTATCTACGCGGCCCTACAATGAGCAGTTCTTC.

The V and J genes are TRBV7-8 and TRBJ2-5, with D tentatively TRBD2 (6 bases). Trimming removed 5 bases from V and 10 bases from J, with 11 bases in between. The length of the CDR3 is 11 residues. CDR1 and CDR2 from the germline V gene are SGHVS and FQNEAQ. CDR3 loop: CASSQLGGQYF. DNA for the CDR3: TGTGCCAGCAGCCAGTTGGGGGGCCAGTACTTC.

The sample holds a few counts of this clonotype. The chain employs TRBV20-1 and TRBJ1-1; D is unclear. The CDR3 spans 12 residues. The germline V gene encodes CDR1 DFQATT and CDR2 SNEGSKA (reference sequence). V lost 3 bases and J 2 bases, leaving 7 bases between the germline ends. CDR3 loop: CSARGPNTEAFF. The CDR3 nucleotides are TGCAGTGCTAGGGGTCCCAACACTGAAGCTTTCTTT.

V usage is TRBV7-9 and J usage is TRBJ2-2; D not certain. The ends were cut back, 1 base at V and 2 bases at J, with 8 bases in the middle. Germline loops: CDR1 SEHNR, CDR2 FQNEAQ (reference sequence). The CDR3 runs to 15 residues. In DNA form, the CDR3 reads TGTGCCAGCAGCTTAGACTTGGGAAACACCGGGGAGCTGTTTTTT. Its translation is CASSLDLGNTGELFF.

The CDR3 reads CASSLTHEQYF. The CDR3 nucleotides are TGTGCCAGCAGTTTAACACACGAGCAGTACTTC. The rearrangement links TRBV12-3 or TRBV12-4 to TRBJ2-7, with no clear D. V was cut by 2 bases and J by 5 bases, with 4 bases left in between. The CDR3 length is 11 residues.

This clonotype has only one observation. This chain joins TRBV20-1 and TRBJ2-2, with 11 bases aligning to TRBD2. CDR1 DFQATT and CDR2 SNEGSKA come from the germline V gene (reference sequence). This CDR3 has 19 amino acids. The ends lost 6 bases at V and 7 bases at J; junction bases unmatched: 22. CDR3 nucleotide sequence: TGCAGTGCAACCGACAGGGGCGCGACTAGCGGGATATTGGGCGGGGAGCTGTTTTTT. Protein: CSATDRGATSGILGGELFF.

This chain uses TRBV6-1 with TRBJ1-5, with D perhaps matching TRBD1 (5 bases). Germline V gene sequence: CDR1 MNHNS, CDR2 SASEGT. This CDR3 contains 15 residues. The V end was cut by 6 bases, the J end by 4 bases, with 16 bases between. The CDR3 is CASSPLGLGNQPQHF. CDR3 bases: TGTGCCAGCAGCCCCCTGGGACTGGGGAATCAGCCCCAGCATTTT.

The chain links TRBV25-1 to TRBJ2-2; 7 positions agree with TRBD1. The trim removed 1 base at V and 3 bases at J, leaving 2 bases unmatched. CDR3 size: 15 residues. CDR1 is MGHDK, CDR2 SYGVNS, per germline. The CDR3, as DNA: TGTGCCAGCAGTGAATCGGGACAGTACACCGGGGAGCTGTTTTTT. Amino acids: CASSESGQYTGELFF.

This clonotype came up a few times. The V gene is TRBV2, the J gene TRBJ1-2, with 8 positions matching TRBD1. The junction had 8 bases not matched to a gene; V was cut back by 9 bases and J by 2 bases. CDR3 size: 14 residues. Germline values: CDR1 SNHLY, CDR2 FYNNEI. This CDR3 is CARKGPGGNYGYTF. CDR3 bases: TGTGCCAGGAAAGGGCCAGGGGGCAACTATGGCTACACCTTC.

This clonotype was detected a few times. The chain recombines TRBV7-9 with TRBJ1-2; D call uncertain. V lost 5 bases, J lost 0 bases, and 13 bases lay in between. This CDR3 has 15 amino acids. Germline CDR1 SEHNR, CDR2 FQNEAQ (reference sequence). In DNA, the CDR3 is TGTGCCAGCAGCCCCTGGGAGGTCCCTAACTATGGCTACACCTTC. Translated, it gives CASSPWEVPNYGYTF.

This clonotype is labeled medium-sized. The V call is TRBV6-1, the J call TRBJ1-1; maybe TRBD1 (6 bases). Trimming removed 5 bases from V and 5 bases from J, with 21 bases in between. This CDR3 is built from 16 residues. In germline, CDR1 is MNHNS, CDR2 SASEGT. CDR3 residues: CASSSAAGAGGTEAFF. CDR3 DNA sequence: TGTGCCAGCAGTAGTGCAGCGGGGGCGGGAGGGACTGAAGCTTTCTTT.

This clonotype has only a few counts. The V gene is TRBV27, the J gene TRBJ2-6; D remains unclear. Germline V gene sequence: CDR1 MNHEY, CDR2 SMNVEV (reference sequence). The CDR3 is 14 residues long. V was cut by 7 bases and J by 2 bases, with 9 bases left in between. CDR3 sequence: CASTSRAGANVLTF. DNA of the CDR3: TGTGCCAGCACCAGCCGAGCTGGGGCCAACGTCCTGACTTTC.

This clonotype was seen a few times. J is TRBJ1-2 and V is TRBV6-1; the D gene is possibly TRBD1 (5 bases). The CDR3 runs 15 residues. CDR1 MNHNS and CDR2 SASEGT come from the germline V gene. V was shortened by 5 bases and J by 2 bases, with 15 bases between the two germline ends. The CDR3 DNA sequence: TGTGCCAGCAGTCTAGCGAGGGGATCAAACTATGGCTACACCTTC. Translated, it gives CASSLARGSNYGYTF.

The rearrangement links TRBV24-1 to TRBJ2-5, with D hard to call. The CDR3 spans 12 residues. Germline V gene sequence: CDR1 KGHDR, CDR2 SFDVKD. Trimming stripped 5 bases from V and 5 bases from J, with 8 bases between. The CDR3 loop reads CATSVRGETQYF. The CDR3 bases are TGTGCCACCAGTGTCCGTGGGGAGACCCAGTACTTC.

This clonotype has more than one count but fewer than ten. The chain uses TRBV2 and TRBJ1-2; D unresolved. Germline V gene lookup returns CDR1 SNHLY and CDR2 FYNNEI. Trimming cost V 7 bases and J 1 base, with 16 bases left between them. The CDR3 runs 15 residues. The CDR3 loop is CASKKVAAINYGYTF. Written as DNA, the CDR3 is TGTGCCAGCAAAAAGGTCGCAGCTATTAACTATGGCTACACCTTC.

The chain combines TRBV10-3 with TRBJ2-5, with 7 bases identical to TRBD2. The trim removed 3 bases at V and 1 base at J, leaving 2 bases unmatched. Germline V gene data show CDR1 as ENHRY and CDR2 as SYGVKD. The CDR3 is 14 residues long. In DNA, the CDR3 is TGTGCCATCAGTGACCCTAGCGGCCAAGAGACCCAGTACTTC. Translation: CAISDPSGQETQYF.

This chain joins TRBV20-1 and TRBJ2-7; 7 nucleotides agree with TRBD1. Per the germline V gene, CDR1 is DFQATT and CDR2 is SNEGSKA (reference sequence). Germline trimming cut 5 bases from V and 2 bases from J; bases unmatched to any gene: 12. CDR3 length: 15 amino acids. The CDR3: CSAFPGQRTTYEQYF. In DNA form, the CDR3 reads TGCAGTGCTTTCCCGGGACAGCGTACGACCTACGAGCAGTACTTC.

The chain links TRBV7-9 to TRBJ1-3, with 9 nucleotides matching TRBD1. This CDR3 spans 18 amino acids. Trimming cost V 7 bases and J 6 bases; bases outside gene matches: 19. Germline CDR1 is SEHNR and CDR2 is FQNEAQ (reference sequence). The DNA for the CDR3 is TGTGCCAGCAACAAACCCACCCAATCACAGGGGGCGGAAAACACCATATATTTT. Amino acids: CASNKPTQSQGAENTIYF.

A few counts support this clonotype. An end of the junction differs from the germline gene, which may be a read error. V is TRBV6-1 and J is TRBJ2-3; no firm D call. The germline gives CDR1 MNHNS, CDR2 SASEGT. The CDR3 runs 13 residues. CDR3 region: CATSRGGSDTQYF. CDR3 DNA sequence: TGTGCCACCAGTAGAGGTGGGTCAGATACGCAGTATTTT.

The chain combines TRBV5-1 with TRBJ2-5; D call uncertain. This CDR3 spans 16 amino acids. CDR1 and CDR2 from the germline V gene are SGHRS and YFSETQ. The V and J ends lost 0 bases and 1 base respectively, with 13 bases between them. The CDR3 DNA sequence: TGCGCCAGCAGCTTGGACGGGTTCACCCTCCAAGAGACCCAGTACTTC. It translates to CASSLDGFTLQETQYF.

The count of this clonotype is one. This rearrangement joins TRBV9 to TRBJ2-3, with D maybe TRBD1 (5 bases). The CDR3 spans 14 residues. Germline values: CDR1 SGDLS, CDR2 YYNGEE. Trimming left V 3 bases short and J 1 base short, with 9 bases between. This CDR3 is CASSEGWGTDTQYF. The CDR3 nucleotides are TGTGCCAGCAGCGAGGGGTGGGGCACAGATACGCAGTATTTT.

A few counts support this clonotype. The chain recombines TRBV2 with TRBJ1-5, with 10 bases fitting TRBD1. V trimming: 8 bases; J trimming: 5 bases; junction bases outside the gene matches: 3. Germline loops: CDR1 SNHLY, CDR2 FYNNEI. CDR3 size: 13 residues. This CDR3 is CASYGQGDQPQHF. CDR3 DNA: TGTGCCAGCTACGGACAGGGGGATCAGCCCCAGCATTTT.

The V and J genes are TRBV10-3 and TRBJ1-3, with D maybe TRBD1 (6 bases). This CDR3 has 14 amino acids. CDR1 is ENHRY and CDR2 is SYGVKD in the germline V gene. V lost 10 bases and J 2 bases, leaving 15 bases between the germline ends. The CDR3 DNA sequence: TGTGCCACCCGGGACACAGGTCCTGGAAACACCATATATTTT. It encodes CATRDTGPGNTIYF.

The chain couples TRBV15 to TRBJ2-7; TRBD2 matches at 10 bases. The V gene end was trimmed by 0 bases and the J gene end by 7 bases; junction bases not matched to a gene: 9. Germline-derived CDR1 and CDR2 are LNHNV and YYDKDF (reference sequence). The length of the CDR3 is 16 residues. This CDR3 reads CATSRDWLAGAGEQYF. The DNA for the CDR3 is TGTGCCACCAGCAGAGATTGGCTAGCGGGGGCCGGGGAGCAGTACTTC.

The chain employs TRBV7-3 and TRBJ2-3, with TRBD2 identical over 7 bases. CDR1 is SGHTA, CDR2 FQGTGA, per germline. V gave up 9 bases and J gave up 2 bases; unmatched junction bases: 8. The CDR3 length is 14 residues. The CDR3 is CASGASGYTDTQYF. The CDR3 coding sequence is TGTGCCAGTGGGGCTAGCGGTTACACAGATACGCAGTATTTT. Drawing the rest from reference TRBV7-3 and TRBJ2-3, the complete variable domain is GAGVSQTPSNKVTEKGKYVELRCDPISGHTALYWYRQSLGQGPEFLIYFQGTGAADDSGLPNDRFFAVRPEGSVSTLKIQRTERGDSAVYLCASGASGYTDTQYFGPGTRLTVL.